The rows below give T cell receptor beta chains drawn from one sample of a study of blood T cell repertoires in COVID-19. The protocol was immunoSEQ multiplex PCR, while the TCRdb copy is restricted to in-frame clones and leaves out a portion. The sample includes more than 150,000 clones, approximately 81% of them seen just once. Sequenced sample: peripheral blood. These receptors were collected from a man aged 18-30 years with active or convalescent COVID-19. The CDR3 runs from the conserved cysteine through the conserved F or W. Fields, in order: clone size, V gene, D gene, J gene, CDR3 protein, CDR3 DNA. A D gene is named only where the DNA matches it firmly. Not all rows give a size; the values are once, few, many and, for expanded clones, a class.

abundance: .
v_gene: TRBV18
d_gene: TRBD2
j_gene: TRBJ2-4
CDR3aa: CASSQRTSGSKNIQYF
CDR3nt: TGTGCCAGCTCACAACGGACTAGCGGGAGCAAAAACATTCAGTACTTC

abundance: .
v_gene: TRBV5-4
d_gene: TRBD1
j_gene: TRBJ2-1
CDR3aa: CASRGTGGFNEQFF
CDR3nt: TGTGCCAGCAGGGGGACAGGGGGTTTCAATGAGCAGTTCTTC

abundance: .
v_gene: TRBV19
d_gene: .
j_gene: TRBJ1-2
CDR3aa: CASSKQGPWDGYTF
CDR3nt: TGTGCCAGTAGTAAACAGGGCCCTTGGGATGGCTACACCTTC

abundance: .
v_gene: TRBV3-1/TRBV3-2
d_gene: TRBD2
j_gene: TRBJ2-7
CDR3aa: CASSQGLAGVYEQYF
CDR3nt: TGTGCCAGCAGCCAAGGACTAGCGGGGGTATACGAGCAGTACTTC

abundance: .
v_gene: TRBV4-2
d_gene: TRBD2
j_gene: TRBJ2-6
CDR3aa: CASSLLVNGGAPGANVLTF
CDR3nt: TGTGCCAGCAGCCTCCTCGTGAACGGGGGGGCGCCTGGGGCCAACGTCCTGACTTTC

abundance: .
v_gene: TRBV5-1
d_gene: .
j_gene: TRBJ1-5
CDR3aa: CASSFTSGGNQPQHF
CDR3nt: TGCGCCAGCAGCTTCACTTCAGGGGGCAATCAGCCCCAGCATTTT

abundance: .
v_gene: TRBV7-3
d_gene: TRBD2
j_gene: TRBJ2-5
CDR3aa: CASSEGLAGGETQYF
CDR3nt: TGTGCCAGTAGCGAGGGACTAGCGGGAGGAGAGACCCAGTACTTC

abundance: .
v_gene: TRBV7-8
d_gene: TRBD1
j_gene: TRBJ1-4
CDR3aa: CASSFGTGEKLFF
CDR3nt: TGTGCCAGCAGCTTTGGGACAGGGGAAAAACTGTTTTTT

abundance: once
v_gene: TRBV28
d_gene: TRBD2
j_gene: TRBJ2-1
CDR3aa: CASSFFPSGNEQFF
CDR3nt: TGTGCCAGCAGTTTTTTTCCTAGCGGGAATGAGCAGTTCTTC

abundance: .
v_gene: TRBV24-1
d_gene: .
j_gene: TRBJ1-5
CDR3aa: CATSDFWGVVNQPQHF
CDR3nt: TGTGCCACCAGTGATTTCTGGGGAGTGGTCAATCAGCCCCAGCATTTT

abundance: .
v_gene: TRBV7-2
d_gene: .
j_gene: TRBJ2-1
CDR3aa: CASSNGGYSSYNEQFF
CDR3nt: TGTGCCAGCAGCAACGGGGGTTATAGCTCCTACAATGAGCAGTTCTTC

abundance: .
v_gene: TRBV14
d_gene: TRBD1
j_gene: TRBJ1-4
CDR3aa: CASSRDRVGTNEKLFF
CDR3nt: TGTGCCAGCAGCCGGGACAGGGTTGGCACTAATGAAAAACTGTTTTTT

abundance: .
v_gene: TRBV5-4
d_gene: .
j_gene: TRBJ2-2
CDR3aa: CASSQDSPNTGELFF
CDR3nt: TGTGCCAGCAGCCAGGACAGCCCGAACACCGGGGAGCTGTTTTTT

abundance: .
v_gene: TRBV10-3
d_gene: .
j_gene: TRBJ1-4
CDR3aa: CAISESWDSNEKLFF
CDR3nt: TGTGCCATCAGTGAGTCGTGGGACTCCAATGAAAAACTGTTTTTT

abundance: .
v_gene: TRBV5-1
d_gene: TRBD2
j_gene: TRBJ2-5
CDR3aa: CASSLTSGGTKETQYF
CDR3nt: TGCGCCAGCAGCTTGACTAGCGGGGGGACGAAAGAGACCCAGTACTTC

abundance: .
v_gene: TRBV10-1
d_gene: TRBD1
j_gene: TRBJ1-1
CDR3aa: CASSERGTGGEAFF
CDR3nt: TGCGCCAGCAGTGAGAGAGGGACAGGAGGTGAAGCTTTCTTT

abundance: .
v_gene: TRBV19
d_gene: .
j_gene: TRBJ2-4
CDR3aa: CASSTTVAGNIQYF
CDR3nt: TGTGCCAGTAGTACGACGGTAGCCGGGAACATTCAGTACTTC

abundance: .
v_gene: TRBV5-1
d_gene: .
j_gene: TRBJ1-2
CDR3aa: CASSFSVNYGYTF
CDR3nt: TGCGCCAGCAGCTTTTCTGTGAACTATGGCTACACCTTC

abundance: .
v_gene: TRBV9
d_gene: .
j_gene: TRBJ2-1
CDR3aa: CASSATPSSYNEQFF
CDR3nt: TGTGCCAGCAGCGCGACTCCTAGCTCCTACAATGAGCAGTTCTTC

abundance: .
v_gene: TRBV7-2
d_gene: .
j_gene: TRBJ2-7
CDR3aa: CASSLTAEGYEQYF
CDR3nt: TGTGCCAGCAGCTTAACAGCCGAGGGCTACGAGCAGTACTTC

abundance: .
v_gene: TRBV24-1
d_gene: .
j_gene: TRBJ2-1
CDR3aa: CATSKGQGGGDEQFF
CDR3nt: TGTGCCACCAGTAAAGGCCAGGGAGGCGGGGATGAGCAGTTCTTC

abundance: .
v_gene: TRBV19
d_gene: TRBD1
j_gene: TRBJ1-2
CDR3aa: CASSPRWGQVNYGYTF
CDR3nt: TGTGCCAGTAGTCCAAGGTGGGGACAGGTTAACTATGGCTACACCTTC

abundance: .
v_gene: TRBV6-5
d_gene: TRBD2
j_gene: TRBJ2-3
CDR3aa: CASSWTSGGDTQYF
CDR3nt: TGTGCCAGCAGTTGGACTAGCGGGGGAGATACGCAGTATTTT

abundance: once
v_gene: TRBV5-1
d_gene: .
j_gene: TRBJ2-2
CDR3aa: CASDPGWGNTGELFF
CDR3nt: TGCGCCAGCGACCCAGGGTGGGGGAACACCGGGGAGCTGTTTTTT

abundance: .
v_gene: TRBV7-8
d_gene: .
j_gene: TRBJ2-3
CDR3aa: CASSRGGRGGLGDTQYF
CDR3nt: TGTGCCAGCAGTCGAGGAGGGAGGGGGGGCCTCGGAGATACGCAGTATTTT

abundance: .
v_gene: TRBV21-1
d_gene: .
j_gene: TRBJ1-4
CDR3aa: CASSRWGVENEKLFF
CDR3nt: TGTGCCAGCAGCAGATGGGGGGTGGAGAATGAAAAACTGTTTTTT

abundance: .
v_gene: TRBV20-1
d_gene: .
j_gene: TRBJ2-7
CDR3aa: CSASLTGISYEQYF
CDR3nt: TGCAGTGCTAGTCTTACAGGGATAAGCTACGAGCAGTACTTC

abundance: .
v_gene: TRBV2
d_gene: TRBD1
j_gene: TRBJ1-1
CDR3aa: CASRDREVSEAFF
CDR3nt: TGTGCCAGCCGGGACAGGGAAGTTAGTGAAGCTTTCTTT

abundance: .
v_gene: TRBV12-5
d_gene: .
j_gene: TRBJ2-5
CDR3aa: CASGVWAPRGETQYF
CDR3nt: TGTGCTAGTGGTGTTTGGGCCCCTAGGGGTGAGACCCAGTACTTC

abundance: .
v_gene: TRBV18
d_gene: .
j_gene: TRBJ2-7
CDR3aa: CASSPRQSSYEQYF
CDR3nt: TGTGCCAGCTCACCTCGACAGAGCTCCTACGAGCAGTACTTC

abundance: .
v_gene: TRBV7-6
d_gene: .
j_gene: TRBJ1-4
CDR3aa: CASAWGVGEKLFF
CDR3nt: TGTGCCAGCGCCTGGGGGGTTGGGGAAAAACTGTTTTTT

abundance: .
v_gene: TRBV6-2/TRBV6-3
d_gene: TRBD2
j_gene: TRBJ2-7
CDR3aa: CASSYLSSGYEQYF
CDR3nt: TGTGCCAGCAGTTACTTGTCTAGCGGCTACGAGCAGTACTTC

abundance: .
v_gene: TRBV5-1
d_gene: .
j_gene: TRBJ1-3
CDR3aa: CASSLGGTHTSGNTIYF
CDR3nt: TGCGCCAGCAGCTTGGGAGGAACCCACACCTCTGGAAACACCATATATTTT

abundance: .
v_gene: TRBV14
d_gene: .
j_gene: TRBJ1-2
CDR3aa: CASSQDRATYYGYTF
CDR3nt: TGTGCCAGCAGCCAAGACAGGGCGACGTACTATGGCTACACCTTC

abundance: .
v_gene: TRBV28
d_gene: .
j_gene: TRBJ1-2
CDR3aa: CASSPRMRNYGYTF
CDR3nt: TGTGCCAGCAGTCCAAGGATGCGGAACTATGGCTACACCTTC

abundance: .
v_gene: TRBV9
d_gene: .
j_gene: TRBJ2-5
CDR3aa: CASSVGGGQETQYF
CDR3nt: TGTGCCAGCAGCGTAGGAGGGGGCCAAGAGACCCAGTACTTC

abundance: .
v_gene: TRBV30
d_gene: .
j_gene: TRBJ2-5
CDR3aa: CAWSAGLQETQYF
CDR3nt: TGTGCCTGGAGTGCGGGACTGCAAGAGACCCAGTACTTC

abundance: once
v_gene: TRBV7-2
d_gene: .
j_gene: TRBJ2-5
CDR3aa: CASSLAPPRGRETQYF
CDR3nt: TGTGCCAGCAGCTTAGCCCCCCCCAGGGGTAGGGAGACCCAGTACTTC

abundance: .
v_gene: TRBV9
d_gene: TRBD2
j_gene: TRBJ2-7
CDR3aa: CASRGPGLVPYEQYF
CDR3nt: TGTGCCAGCAGGGGCCCGGGACTAGTTCCCTACGAGCAGTACTTC

abundance: many
v_gene: TRBV25-1
d_gene: TRBD2
j_gene: TRBJ2-3
CDR3aa: CASSERGGTDTQYF
CDR3nt: TGTGCCAGCAGTGAGCGGGGGGGCACAGATACGCAGTATTTT

abundance: .
v_gene: TRBV4-3
d_gene: .
j_gene: TRBJ2-1
CDR3aa: CASSQEGQLYNEQFF
CDR3nt: TGCGCCAGCAGCCAAGAGGGGCAGCTATACAATGAGCAGTTCTTC